Below are 9 T cell receptor beta chains sequenced from a single sample in a study of T-cell memory formation after mild COVID-19. TCRdb processed the 5' RACE reads anew with MiXCR; each CDR3 protein has one entry. The sample holds just over 400,000 distinct CDR3 sequences, about 25% seen once. Sequenced input: PBMCs or a T cell subset sorted from them (not recorded which). Receptors originate from an adult woman who had mild COVID-19 (a few samples of this study predate the infection). Cell type and time point are not known.

This clonotype was counted between two and nine times. V gene TRBV29-1 combines with J gene TRBJ2-5; 10 positions agree with TRBD2. The V gene end was trimmed by 4 bases and the J gene end by 5 bases; junction bases not matched to a gene: 4. The germline CDR1 and CDR2 sequences are SQVTM and ANQGSEA. The CDR3 length is 13 residues. The CDR3 nucleotides read TGCAGCGTTGCCCCGACTAGCGGGGAGACCCAGTACTTC. It codes for CSVAPTSGETQYF. Complete variable domain (other parts from reference TRBV29-1 and TRBJ2-5): SAVISQKPSRDICQRGTSLTIQCQVDSQVTMMFWYRQQPGQSLTLIATANQGSEATYESGFVIDKFPISRPNLTFSTLTVSNMSPEDSSIYLCSVAPTSGETQYFGPGTRLLVL.

This chain connects TRBV7-9 to TRBJ1-2; D uncertain. Deletions cut 1 base from V and 0 bases from J, with 15 bases between. CDR1 is SEHNR, CDR2 FQNEAQ, per germline (reference sequence). The CDR3 is 17 residues long. CDR3 residues: CASSLEEGLLSNYGYTF. The DNA for the CDR3 is TGTGCCAGCAGCTTAGAGGAGGGATTACTCTCTAACTATGGCTACACCTTC.

The chain has TRBV10-3 and TRBJ2-7; 8 bases align to TRBD2. V shed 4 bases and J 2 bases; nucleotides not matched to a gene: 4. This CDR3 has 14 residues. Germline loops: CDR1 ENHRY, CDR2 SYGVKD. CDR3 loop: CAISGAGEAYEQYF. CDR3 bases: TGTGCCATCAGTGGAGCGGGAGAGGCCTACGAGCAGTACTTC.

The chain recombines TRBV20-1 with TRBJ2-5; possible D gene TRBD2, 6 bases. Deletions cut 5 bases from V and 2 bases from J, with 30 bases between. This CDR3 region has 19 residues. Germline V gene sequence: CDR1 DFQATT, CDR2 SNEGSKA (reference sequence). The DNA of the CDR3 is TGCAGTGCTCCCATTAGGAAGCGGGCTACTAGGAGCACACAAGAGACCCAGTACTTC. Its translation is CSAPIRKRATRSTQETQYF.

The rearrangement joins TRBV29-1 to TRBJ2-7, with 12 bases aligning to TRBD2. Germline assignment: CDR1 SQVTM and CDR2 ANQGSEA. Losses at the gene ends were 4 bases for V and 4 bases for J; bases not matched to a gene: 2. The CDR3 consists of 13 residues. Here the CDR3 reads CSVVGTSGYEQYF. CDR3 coding DNA: TGCAGCGTTGTTGGGACTAGCGGGTACGAGCAGTACTTC.

V is TRBV29-1 and J is TRBJ1-2, with D unresolved. The CDR3 spans 11 residues. With 5 bases removed from V and 11 bases from J, the gap between germline ends came to 15 bases. The germline gives CDR1 SQVTM, CDR2 ANQGSEA. This CDR3 is CSVPQGRIYTF. The CDR3 DNA sequence: TGCAGCGTTCCACAAGGCCGGATATACACCTTC.

This clonotype was found a few times. The V gene is TRBV24-1, the J gene TRBJ2-1; 13 positions agree with TRBD2. Germline V gene sequence: CDR1 KGHDR, CDR2 SFDVKD. V was pared by 1 base and J by 2 bases, with 4 bases of the junction left unmatched. The CDR3 sequence is 18 residues long. CDR3 sequence: CATSDLPGTSGTYNEQFF. In DNA, the CDR3 is TGTGCCACCAGTGATTTACCCGGGACTAGCGGGACCTACAATGAGCAGTTCTTC.

V gene TRBV24-1 combines with J gene TRBJ2-3; tentative D call: TRBD2 (5 bases). Trimming removed 5 bases at V and 8 bases at J, with 16 bases between. From germline, CDR1 is KGHDR and CDR2 SFDVKD. The CDR3 is made up of 14 amino acids. CDR3 in amino acids: CATSASSLAATQYF. The DNA of the CDR3 is TGTGCCACCAGTGCTAGCTCTCTAGCTGCTACGCAGTATTTT.

In its sample, this clonotype was seen many times. This sequence joins TRBV10-2 and TRBJ2-7, with 12 bases lining up with TRBD2. The V segment lost 6 bases and the J segment 5 bases; nucleotides outside the gene matches: 5. CDR3 length equals 14 residues. Germline V gene sequence: CDR1 WSHSY, CDR2 SAAADI. The CDR3 here is CASRSTSGGDEQYF. The CDR3 DNA sequence: TGCGCCAGCAGATCGACTAGCGGGGGCGACGAGCAGTACTTC.